This T cell receptor beta chain derives from a study of cytomegalovirus exposure and HLA in healthy donors. Germline CDR1 SEHNR, CDR2 FQNEAQ (reference sequence). The CDR3 has 14 residues. J lost 5 bases, V lost 5 bases, and 6 bases had no gene match. Profiling relied on immunoSEQ multiplex PCR, and the TCRdb table lists in-frame clones only, not all of them. The sample includes 150,000 to 200,000 clones, about 82% seen only once; the top ten take more than 1.4%. The chain employs TRBV7-9 and TRBJ2-3; TRBD2 matches at 8 bases. The receptor was derived from a woman aged 18 to 35 in good health and CMV-seronegative. The sequenced material came from PBMCs. The CDR3 sequence is CASSEREYVDTQYF. The CDR3 nucleotides read TGTGCCAGCAGCGAGCGGGAGTACGTAGATACGCAGTATTTT.